The TCR beta chain described here comes from a study of T-cell reconstitution after alpha-beta-depleted transplantation in children. Study-level points and caveats: At day 60, the high TCRbeta diversity found in some patients originated from recipient T cells and thymic progenitors that had survived.

Preparation of the TCRbeta library was carried out with unique molecular identifiers. One entry per CDR3 protein, called by TCRdb with MiXCR from the PCR reads. The sample lists about 440,000 distinct CDR3 sequences; roughly 44% were seen once. On this clonotype itself: Antigen unknown.

V was shortened by 2 bases and J by 5 bases, with 16 bases between the two germline ends. The CDR3 length is 16 residues. The TCR was taken from a girl aged 2-10 years with aplastic anemia, due to receive a stem cell transplant. Source: PBMCs, taken before TCRalphabeta/CD19-depleted stem cell transplant. The rearrangement joins TRBV12-3 or TRBV12-4 to TRBJ2-1; D may correspond to TRBD1 or TRBD2 (5 bases each). The DNA for the CDR3 is TGTGCCAGCAGTTTATCCGGCCGAGGGGTGAACAATGAGCAGTTCTTC. The encoded protein is CASSLSGRGVNNEQFF.